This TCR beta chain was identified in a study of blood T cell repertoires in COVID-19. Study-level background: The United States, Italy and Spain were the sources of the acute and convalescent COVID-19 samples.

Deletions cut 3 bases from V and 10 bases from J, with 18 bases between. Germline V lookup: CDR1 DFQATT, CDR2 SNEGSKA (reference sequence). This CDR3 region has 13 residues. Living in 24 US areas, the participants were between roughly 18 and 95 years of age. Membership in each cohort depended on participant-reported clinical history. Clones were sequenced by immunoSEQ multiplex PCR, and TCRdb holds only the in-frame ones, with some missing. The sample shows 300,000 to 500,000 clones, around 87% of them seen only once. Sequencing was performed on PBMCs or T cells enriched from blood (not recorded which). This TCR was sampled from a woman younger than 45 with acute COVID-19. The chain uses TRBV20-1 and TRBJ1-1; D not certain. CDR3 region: CSASAQGGGIAFF. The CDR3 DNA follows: TGCAGTGCTAGTGCCCAAGGCGGCGGGATAGCTTTCTTT.